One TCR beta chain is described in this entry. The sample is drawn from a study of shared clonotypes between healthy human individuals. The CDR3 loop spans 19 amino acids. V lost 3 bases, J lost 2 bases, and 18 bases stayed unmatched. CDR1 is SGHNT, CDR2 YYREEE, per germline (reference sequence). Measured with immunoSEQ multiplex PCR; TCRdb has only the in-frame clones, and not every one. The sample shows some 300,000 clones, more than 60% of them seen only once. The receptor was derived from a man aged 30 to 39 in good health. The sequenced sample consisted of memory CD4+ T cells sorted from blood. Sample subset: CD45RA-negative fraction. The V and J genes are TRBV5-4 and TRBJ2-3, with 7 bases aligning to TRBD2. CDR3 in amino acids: CASSWRETSGGMNTDTQYF. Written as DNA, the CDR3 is TGTGCCAGCAGCTGGCGGGAGACTAGTGGGGGAATGAACACAGATACGCAGTATTTT.